This T cell receptor beta chain was identified during a study of cytotoxic CD8 clonotypes in ibrutinib-treated CLL. The repertoire was sequenced with immunoSEQ multiplex PCR; TCRdb's copy has only in-frame clones and lacks some. Seen here are 150,000 or so clones, 80% to 90% observed once, and the top ten hold approximately 2%. The CDR3 covers 14 residues. Trimming shortened V by 0 bases and J by 4 bases, and 10 bases separated the two germline ends. Germline loops: CDR1 SGHRS, CDR2 YFSETQ. The sequences come from PBMCs, collected after 24 months of ibrutinib treatment. The receptor was derived from a human donor with chronic lymphocytic leukemia. The rearrangement joins TRBV5-1 to TRBJ1-1, with unresolved D. Here the CDR3 DNA reads TGCGCCAGCAGCTTGGCCCCGGGGAGCACTGAAGCTTTCTTT. It translates to CASSLAPGSTEAFF. The whole variable domain, remainder taken from reference TRBV5-1 and TRBJ1-1, is KAGVTQTPRYLIKTRGQQVTLSCSPISGHRSVSWYQQTPGQGLQFLFEYFSETQRNKGNFPGRFSGRQFSNSRSEMNVSTLELGDSALYLCASSLAPGSTEAFFGQGTRLTVV.